This entry describes one T cell receptor (beta chain). These data originate in a study of blood T cell repertoires in COVID-19. Across the whole study: The United States, Italy and Spain supplied acute and convalescent COVID-19 samples. PBMCs, B-cell-depleted T cells, or T cells provided the cDNA or gDNA that made up the material.

The length of the CDR3 is 16 residues. Germline CDR1 is SGHRS and CDR2 is YFSETQ. The V end lost 3 bases, the J end lost 0 bases, and 12 bases lay between the germline ends. Only in-frame clones appear in the TCRdb table, and some are missing; sequencing was by immunoSEQ multiplex PCR. This sample carries about 82,000 clones, around 82% of them seen once, and the ten largest clones take about a third. This chain uses TRBV5-1 with TRBJ1-4, with D possibly being TRBD1 (5 bases). Input material: peripheral blood. This TCR came from a man in his fifties or sixties with COVID-19, enrolled during active disease. CDR3 residues: CASSSAGGATNEKLFF. The CDR3 bases are TGCGCCAGCAGCTCCGCGGGGGGGGCAACTAATGAAAAACTGTTTTTT.